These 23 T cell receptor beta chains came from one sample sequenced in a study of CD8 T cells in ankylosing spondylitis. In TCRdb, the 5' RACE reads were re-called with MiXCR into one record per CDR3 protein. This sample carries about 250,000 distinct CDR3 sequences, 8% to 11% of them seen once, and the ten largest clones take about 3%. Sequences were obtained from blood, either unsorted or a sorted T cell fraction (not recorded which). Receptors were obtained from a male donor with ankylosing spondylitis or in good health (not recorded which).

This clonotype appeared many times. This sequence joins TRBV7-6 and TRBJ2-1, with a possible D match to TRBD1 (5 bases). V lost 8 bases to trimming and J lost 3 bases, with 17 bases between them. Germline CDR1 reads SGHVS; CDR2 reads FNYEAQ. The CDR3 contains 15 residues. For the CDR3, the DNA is TGTGCCAGCTCCGGGCCAGGGTCGATCTACAATGAGCAGTTCTTC. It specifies CASSGPGSIYNEQFF.

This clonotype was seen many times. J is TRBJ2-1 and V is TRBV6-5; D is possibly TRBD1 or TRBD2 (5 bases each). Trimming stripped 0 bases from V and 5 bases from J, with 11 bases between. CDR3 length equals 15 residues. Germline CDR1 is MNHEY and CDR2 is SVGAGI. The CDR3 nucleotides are TGTGCCAGCAGTTACTCGGGGGACGCCGACAATGAGCAGTTCTTC. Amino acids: CASSYSGDADNEQFF.

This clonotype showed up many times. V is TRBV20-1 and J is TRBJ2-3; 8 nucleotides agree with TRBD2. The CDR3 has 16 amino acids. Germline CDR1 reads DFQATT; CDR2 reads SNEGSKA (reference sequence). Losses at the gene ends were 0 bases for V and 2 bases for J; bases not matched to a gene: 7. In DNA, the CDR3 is TGCAGTGCTAGAGATCCGAGCGGGGGCTACACAGATACGCAGTATTTT. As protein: CSARDPSGGYTDTQYF.

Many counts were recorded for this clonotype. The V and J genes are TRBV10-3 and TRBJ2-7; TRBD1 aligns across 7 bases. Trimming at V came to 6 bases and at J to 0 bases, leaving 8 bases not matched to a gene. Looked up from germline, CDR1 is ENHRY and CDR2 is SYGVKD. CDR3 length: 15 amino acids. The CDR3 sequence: CAIRGRGDSSYEQYF. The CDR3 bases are TGTGCCATCAGGGGCAGAGGGGACAGCTCCTACGAGCAGTACTTC.

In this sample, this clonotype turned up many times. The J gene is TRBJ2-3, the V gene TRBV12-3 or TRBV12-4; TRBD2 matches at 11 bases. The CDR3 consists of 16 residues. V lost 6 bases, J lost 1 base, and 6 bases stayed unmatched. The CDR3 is CASSPELAGGTDTQYF. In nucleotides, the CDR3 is TGTGCCAGCAGCCCCGAACTAGCGGGGGGCACAGATACGCAGTATTTT.

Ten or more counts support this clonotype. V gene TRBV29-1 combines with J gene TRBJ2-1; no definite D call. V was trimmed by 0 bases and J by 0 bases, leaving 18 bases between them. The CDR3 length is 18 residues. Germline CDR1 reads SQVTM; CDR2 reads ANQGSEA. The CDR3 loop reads CSVEDPNVFSSSYNEQFF. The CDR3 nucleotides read TGCAGCGTTGAAGATCCCAACGTGTTCTCTAGCTCCTACAATGAGCAGTTCTTC.

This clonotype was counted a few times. CDR3 nucleotide sequence: TGTGCCAGCAGTCGAGTACGTAAGGATGGCTACACCTTC. This translates into CASSRVRKDGYTF. The gene calls are TRBV6-1 and TRBJ1-2; no clear D. The germline V and J ends were trimmed by 5 bases and 6 bases, with 13 bases remaining between them. The germline V gene encodes CDR1 MNHNS and CDR2 SASEGT. The CDR3 is made up of 13 amino acids.

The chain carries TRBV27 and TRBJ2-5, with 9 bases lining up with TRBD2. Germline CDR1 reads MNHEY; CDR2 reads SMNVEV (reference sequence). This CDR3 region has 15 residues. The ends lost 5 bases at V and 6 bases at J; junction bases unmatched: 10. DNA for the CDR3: TGTGCCAGCAGTCTTCAGGCGGGGGGGTTGAAGACCCAGTACTTC. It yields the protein CASSLQAGGLKTQYF.

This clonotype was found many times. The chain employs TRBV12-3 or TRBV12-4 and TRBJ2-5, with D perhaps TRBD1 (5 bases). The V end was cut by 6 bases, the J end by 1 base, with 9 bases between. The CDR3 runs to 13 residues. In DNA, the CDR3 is TGTGCCAGCAGCCCAACAGGCCAAGAGACCCAGTACTTC. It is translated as CASSPTGQETQYF.

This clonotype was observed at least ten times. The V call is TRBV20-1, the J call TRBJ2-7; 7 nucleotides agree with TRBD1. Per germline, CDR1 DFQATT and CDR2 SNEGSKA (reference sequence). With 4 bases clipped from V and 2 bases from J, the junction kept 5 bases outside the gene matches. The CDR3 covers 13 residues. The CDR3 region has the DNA TGCAGTGCTACCACAGGGGATGCCTACGAGCAGTACTTC. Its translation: CSATTGDAYEQYF.

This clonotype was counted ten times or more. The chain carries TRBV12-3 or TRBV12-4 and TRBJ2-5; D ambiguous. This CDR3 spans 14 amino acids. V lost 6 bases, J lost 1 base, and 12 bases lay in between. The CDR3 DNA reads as TGTGCCAGCAGCCATAGTCTAGGCCAAGAGACCCAGTACTTC. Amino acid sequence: CASSHSLGQETQYF.

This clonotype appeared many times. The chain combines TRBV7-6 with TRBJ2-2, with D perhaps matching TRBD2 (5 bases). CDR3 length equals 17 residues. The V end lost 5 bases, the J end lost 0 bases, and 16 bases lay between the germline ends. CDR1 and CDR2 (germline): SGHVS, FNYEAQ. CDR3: CASSLAGGPTNTGELFF. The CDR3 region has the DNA TGTGCCAGCAGCCTCGCCGGAGGCCCGACGAACACCGGGGAGCTGTTTTTT.

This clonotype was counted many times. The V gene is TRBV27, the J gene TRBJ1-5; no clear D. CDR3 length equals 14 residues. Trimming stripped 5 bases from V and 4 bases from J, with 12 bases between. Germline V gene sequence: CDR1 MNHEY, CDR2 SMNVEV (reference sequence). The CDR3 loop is CASSEVGFNQPQHF. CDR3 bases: TGTGCCAGCAGTGAGGTGGGATTTAATCAGCCCCAGCATTTT.

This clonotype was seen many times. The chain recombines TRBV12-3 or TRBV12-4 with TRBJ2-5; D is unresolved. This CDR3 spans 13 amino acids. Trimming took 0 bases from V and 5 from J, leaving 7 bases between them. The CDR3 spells CASSLAQGETQYF. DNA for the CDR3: TGTGCCAGCAGTTTAGCGCAAGGGGAGACCCAGTACTTC.

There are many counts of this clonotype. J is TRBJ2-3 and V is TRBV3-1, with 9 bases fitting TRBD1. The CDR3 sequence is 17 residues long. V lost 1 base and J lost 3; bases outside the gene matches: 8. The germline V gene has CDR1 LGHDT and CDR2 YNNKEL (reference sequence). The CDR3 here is CASSQGSGQGSTDTQYF. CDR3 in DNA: TGTGCCAGCAGCCAAGGGTCGGGACAGGGATCGACAGATACGCAGTATTTT.

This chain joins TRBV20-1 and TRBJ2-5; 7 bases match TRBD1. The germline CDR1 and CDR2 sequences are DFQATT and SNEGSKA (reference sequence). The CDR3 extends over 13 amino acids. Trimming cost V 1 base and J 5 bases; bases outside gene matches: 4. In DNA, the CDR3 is TGCAGTGCTAGAGTAGGGGGCTTGGAGACCCAGTACTTC. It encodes CSARVGGLETQYF.

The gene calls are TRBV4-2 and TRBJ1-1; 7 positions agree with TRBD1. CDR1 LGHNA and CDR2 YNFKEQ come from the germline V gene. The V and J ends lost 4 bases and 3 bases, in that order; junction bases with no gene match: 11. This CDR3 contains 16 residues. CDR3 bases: TGTGCCAGCAGCCTGGGAGGGGGCTGGACGGACACTGAAGCTTTCTTT. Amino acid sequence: CASSLGGGWTDTEAFF.

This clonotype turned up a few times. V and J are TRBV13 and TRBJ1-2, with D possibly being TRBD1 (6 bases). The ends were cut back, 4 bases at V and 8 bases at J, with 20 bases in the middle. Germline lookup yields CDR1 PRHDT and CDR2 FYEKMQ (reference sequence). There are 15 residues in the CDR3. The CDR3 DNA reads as TGTGCCAGCAGCTCCCCCCCTCCAGGGGCGTTCGGCTACACCTTC. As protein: CASSSPPPGAFGYTF.

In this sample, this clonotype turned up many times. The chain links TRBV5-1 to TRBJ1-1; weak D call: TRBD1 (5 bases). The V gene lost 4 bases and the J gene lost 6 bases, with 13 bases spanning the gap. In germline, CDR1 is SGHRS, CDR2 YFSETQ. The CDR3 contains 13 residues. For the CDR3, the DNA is TGCGCCAGCAGCACTGGACAACGACCTGAAGCTTTCTTT. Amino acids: CASSTGQRPEAFF.

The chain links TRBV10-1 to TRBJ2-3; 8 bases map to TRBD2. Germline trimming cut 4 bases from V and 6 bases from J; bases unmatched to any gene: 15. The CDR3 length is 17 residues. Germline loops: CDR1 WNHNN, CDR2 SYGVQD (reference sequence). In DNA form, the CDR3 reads TGCGCCAGCAGTGGTGGACTAGCTGTTCTAGCAATGGATACGCAGTATTTT. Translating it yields CASSGGLAVLAMDTQYF.

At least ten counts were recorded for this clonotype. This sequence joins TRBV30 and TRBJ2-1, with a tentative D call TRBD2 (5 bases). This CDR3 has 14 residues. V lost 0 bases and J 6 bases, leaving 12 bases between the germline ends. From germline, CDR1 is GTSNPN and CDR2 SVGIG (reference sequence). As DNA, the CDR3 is TGTGCCTGGAGTGTCGGGCTAGCAGCCAATGAGCAGTTCTTC. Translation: CAWSVGLAANEQFF.

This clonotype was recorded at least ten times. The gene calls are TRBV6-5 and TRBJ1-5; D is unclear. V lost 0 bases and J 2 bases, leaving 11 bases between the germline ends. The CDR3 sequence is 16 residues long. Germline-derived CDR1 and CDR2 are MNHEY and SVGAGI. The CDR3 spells CASSYSPGSGNQPQHF. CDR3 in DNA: TGTGCCAGCAGTTACTCGCCGGGGAGTGGCAATCAGCCCCAGCATTTT.

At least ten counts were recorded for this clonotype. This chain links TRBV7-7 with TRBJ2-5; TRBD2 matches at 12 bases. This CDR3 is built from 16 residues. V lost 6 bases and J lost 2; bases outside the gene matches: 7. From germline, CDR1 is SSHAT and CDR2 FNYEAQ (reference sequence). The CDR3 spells CASSSGLAGRQETQYF. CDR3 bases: TGTGCCAGCAGTTCCGGACTAGCGGGGCGTCAAGAGACCCAGTACTTC.